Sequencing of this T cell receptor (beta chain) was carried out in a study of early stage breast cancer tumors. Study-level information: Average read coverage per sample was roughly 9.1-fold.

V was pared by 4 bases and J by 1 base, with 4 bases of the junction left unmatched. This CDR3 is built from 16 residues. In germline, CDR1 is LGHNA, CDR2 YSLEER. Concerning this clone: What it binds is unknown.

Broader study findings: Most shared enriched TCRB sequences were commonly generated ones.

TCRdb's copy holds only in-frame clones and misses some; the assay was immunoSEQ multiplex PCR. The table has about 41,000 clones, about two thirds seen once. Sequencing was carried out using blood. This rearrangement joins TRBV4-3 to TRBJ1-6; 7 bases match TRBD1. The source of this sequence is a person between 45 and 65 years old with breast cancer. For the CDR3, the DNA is TGCGCCAGCAGCCGCACAGGGGCTTCCTATAATTCACCCCTCCACTTT. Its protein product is CASSRTGASYNSPLHF.